This T cell receptor (beta chain) comes out of a study of siplizumab effects on memory and regulatory T cells. A remark on this clone: Antigen: not known.

Overall study findings and caveats: Naive T cells were seen as more diverse than memory cells and as major alloresponse contributors. Most proliferating CD4+ or CD8+ clones, roughly 80-96%, had no naive or memory assignment. Among mappable alloreactive CD4+ clones, the Treg-derived fraction averaged approximately 75% with siplizumab versus about 26% in controls.

The CDR3 loop spans 14 amino acids. Per germline, CDR1 SEHNR and CDR2 FQNEAQ (reference sequence). V was pared by 0 bases and J by 3 bases, with 6 bases between. Measured with immunoSEQ multiplex PCR; TCRdb has only the in-frame clones, and not every one. The top ten clones hold approximately 0.17% of a sample with 90,000 to 150,000 clones, just over 90% of them seen once. The receptor comes from a human donor in good health. The source material was non-Treg CD4+ T cells sorted from blood. This chain connects TRBV7-9 to TRBJ1-5; D call uncertain. The CDR3 nucleotides read TGTGCCAGCAGCTTAGCAGTTACCAATCAGCCCCAGCATTTT. Amino acid sequence: CASSLAVTNQPQHF.